This T cell receptor (beta chain) comes out of a study of blood T cells in healthy people across ages. A word on this clonotype: Its antigen remains unidentified.

The use of a sample-barcoded 5' primer and a J-beta primer mix characterized a second PCR of roughly 7 to 12 cycles. TCRdb re-analysed the 5' RACE reads in MiXCR, keeping a single row per CDR3 protein. The sample has roughly 800,000 distinct CDR3 sequences, roughly 64% seen once. Study conclusions and caveats: Aged donors had fewer naive CD4+ cells and lower diversity than long-lived donors.

The CDR3 is made up of 16 amino acids. CDR1 ENHRY and CDR2 SYGVKD come from the germline V gene. The trim removed 5 bases at V and 8 bases at J, leaving 15 bases unmatched. Researchers collected roughly 9.8 milliliters of peripheral blood from every single donor. Isolation per sample recovered at least 7 million PBMCs. The gene calls are TRBV10-3 and TRBJ2-1, with 7 positions matching TRBD1. The sequence derives from a man aged 25 to 45 in good health. The source material was blood. CDR3 protein: CAISTGQRTLVDEQFF. The CDR3 DNA is TGTGCCATCAGTACGGGACAGAGAACCTTAGTCGATGAGCAGTTCTTC.